The 7 T cell receptor beta chains reported below all come from one sample, sequenced in a study of CD8 T cells in Susac syndrome. Reverse transcription of roughly 0.5 to 1 ug RNA was performed with random hexamers. TCRdb reprocessed the immunoSEQ multiplex PCR reads with MiXCR, giving one entry per CDR3 protein. In the table there are approximately 190,000 distinct CDR3 sequences, roughly 90% of which are singletons. Sequenced input: CD4+ T cells from PBMCs. The receptors shown here come from a human donor with Susac syndrome.

The J gene is TRBJ2-2, the V gene TRBV5-1; 8 bases align to TRBD2. The CDR3 is 16 residues long. Germline loops: CDR1 SGHRS, CDR2 YFSETQ. Germline trimming cut 1 base from V and 5 bases from J; bases unmatched to any gene: 7. The CDR3 spells CASSLPGLGGTGELFF. CDR3 bases: TGCGCCAGCAGCTTGCCGGGACTAGGGGGGACCGGGGAGCTGTTTTTT.

The V call is TRBV19, the J call TRBJ2-3; D remains ambiguous. The ends were cut back, 5 bases at V and 2 bases at J, with 17 bases in the middle. The CDR3 is 16 residues long. The germline V gene has CDR1 LNHDA and CDR2 SQIVND (reference sequence). CDR3 nucleotide sequence: TGTGCCAGTAGTTTTGGTTTCAGTCTGAACACAGATACGCAGTATTTT. It translates to CASSFGFSLNTDTQYF.

This chain links TRBV7-6 with TRBJ2-5; 13 bases are a match to TRBD2. Germline CDR1 SGHVS, CDR2 FNYEAQ. Losses at the gene ends were 4 bases for V and 4 bases for J; bases not matched to a gene: 3. The CDR3 runs 15 residues. Written as DNA, the CDR3 is TGTGCCAGCAGCTACGGACTAGCGGGGGTAGAGACCCAGTACTTC. Its translation is CASSYGLAGVETQYF.

The V call is TRBV6-2 or TRBV6-3, the J call TRBJ2-7; tentative D call: TRBD1 (6 bases). V shed 6 bases and J shed 5 bases, with 14 bases lying between them. This CDR3 has 13 amino acids. The germline V gene encodes CDR1 MNHEY and CDR2 SVGEGT. CDR3 region: CASSPQGENEQYF. Here the CDR3 DNA reads TGTGCCAGCAGCCCACAGGGAGAAAACGAGCAGTACTTC.

V is TRBV5-1 and J is TRBJ2-4, with D possibly called TRBD1 or TRBD2 (6 bases each). Germline V CDR1 and CDR2: SGHRS, YFSETQ. The CDR3 is made up of 15 amino acids. The V and J ends lost 0 bases and 6 bases respectively, with 13 bases between them. CDR3 DNA sequence: TGCGCCAGCAGCTTGGACGGGGGCGGAGGAAACATTCAGTACTTC. It translates to CASSLDGGGGNIQYF.

The chain links TRBV7-3 to TRBJ2-3, with D maybe TRBD2 (6 bases). CDR3 length: 14 amino acids. Germline values: CDR1 SGHTA, CDR2 FQGTGA. The ends were cut back, 8 bases at V and 3 bases at J, with 15 bases in the middle. CDR3 loop: CASAYSGQTDTQYF. DNA for the CDR3: TGTGCCAGCGCATACAGCGGGCAAACAGATACGCAGTATTTT.

The chain is built from TRBV3-1 and TRBJ2-7, with no clear D. Per germline, CDR1 LGHDT and CDR2 YNNKEL (reference sequence). The CDR3 consists of 15 residues. V lost 4 bases, J lost 2 bases, and 15 bases lay in between. This chain's CDR3 is CASSPGTLSTYEQYF. The CDR3 nucleotides read TGTGCCAGCAGCCCCGGAACACTCTCAACCTACGAGCAGTACTTC.